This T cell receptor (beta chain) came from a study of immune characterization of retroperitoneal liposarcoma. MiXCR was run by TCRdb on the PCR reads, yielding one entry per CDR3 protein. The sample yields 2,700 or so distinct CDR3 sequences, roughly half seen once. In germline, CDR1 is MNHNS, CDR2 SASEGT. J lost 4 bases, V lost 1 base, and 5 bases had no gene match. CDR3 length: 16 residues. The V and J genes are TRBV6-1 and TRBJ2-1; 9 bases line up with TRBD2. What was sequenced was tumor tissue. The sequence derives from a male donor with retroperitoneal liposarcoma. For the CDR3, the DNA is TGTGCCAGCAGTGAAGGCCTAGCGGGACCGTACAATGAGCAGTTCTTC. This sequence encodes CASSEGLAGPYNEQFF.